The subject of this entry is one T cell receptor (beta chain). Each CDR3 protein is one row after TCRdb ran MiXCR on the RT-PCR reads. The table records about 110,000 distinct CDR3 sequences, roughly 37% of them present only once. These data originate in a study of patients and donors after allogeneic stem cell transplantation. V was clipped by 2 bases and J by 7 bases, with 14 bases between them. CDR1 SGHDT and CDR2 YYEEEE come from the germline V gene. The CDR3 extends over 14 amino acids. The J gene is TRBJ2-3, the V gene TRBV5-6; D assignment may be TRBD1 or TRBD2 (5 bases each). Sequencing was done on a sample of blood, either unsorted or a sorted T cell fraction (not recorded which). This receptor was identified in a human donor who was either an allogeneic HSCT recipient or a stem cell or donor lymphocyte infusion donor (not recorded which). It is not recorded whose cells these are; they may come from a transplant donor. The CDR3 protein is CASSLTGTANTQYF. The CDR3, as DNA: TGTGCCAGCAGCTTAACCGGGACGGCCAATACGCAGTATTTT.